This TCR beta chain originates from a study of blood T cell repertoires in COVID-19 (dated by TCRdb to about 2020). Study-wide context: The collaborator samples originated in the United States, Italy and Spain and spanned the acute and convalescent phases of COVID-19. The material from the prospective study consisted of cDNA or gDNA derived from T cells, B-cell-depleted T cells, or PBMCs. Subjects who had been exposed to COVID-19, were actively infected with it, or had recovered from it provided the deeply sampled blood TCRbeta repertoires that made up the dataset. The repertoires were released in a freely available public database meant as a resource for research on the immune response to SARS-CoV-2. The samples were drawn from the first 160 participants of the ongoing ImmuneRACE study and from 1,254 subjects provided by 6 global collaborators. Sample metadata almost always included a de-identified subject ID, COVID-19 status, age in years and sex. Where available, HLA class I and class II types were taken from metadata supplied by the sample provider and were not determined by assay-based typing. What the research found in general, with its limitations: How much clinical and demographic metadata was included differed by source and by participant, and the metadata was provided uncurated.

TCRbeta CDR3 regions were amplified from genomic DNA by means of the immunoSEQ Assay, a bias-controlled multiplex PCR. As for the original processing: Nucleated cell counts per sample were estimated from amplification of reference gene primers within the assay. To quantify the absolute abundance of each unique TCRbeta CDR3 rearrangement, sequence reads were collapsed and filtered. Productive Simpson clonality was computed per sample as the square root of Simpson's diversity index over productive rearrangements. The immuneACCESS repertoire file appears here via TCRdb, limited to in-frame rearrangements. These files lack a portion of the clones; in checked studies, under half of the deficit traces to unresolved V genes, and the cause of the others is not known. From that table come the V and J calls and clone size; the DNA was used to work out D and trimming. The sample table records about 5,900 clones; roughly nine tenths of these occur just once. The top ten clonotypes cover 15% to 20% of the sample.

About this clone: Its antigen is not yet known. Per-base quality was not reported, and no clone a single base away is much larger than it.

CDR1 and CDR2, per the germline V gene, are SGHRS and YFSETQ. V and J lose 0 bases and 6 bases, and a span of 15 bases separates them. Its CDR3 holds 15 amino acids, cysteine through phenylalanine. Only the CDR3 DNA is retained, 45 bases long and in frame from the first base. Whole blood was collected in K2EDTA tubes by collaborating institutions according to the institutions' own protocols. For TCRbeta analysis, collaborators shipped samples as frozen whole blood, isolated PBMCs, or DNA extracted from either of those sample types. The sequence links TRBV5-1 to TRBJ1-2, with the D gene too uncertain to name. The receptor comes from a human donor in a cohort sampled during active COVID-19. The material sequenced was peripheral blood. This receptor has the CDR3 CASSLGRGQYDGYTF. The nucleotide sequence is TGCGCCAGCAGCTTGGGTCGCGGTCAGTACGATGGCTACACCTTC. With the portions outside the CDR3 filled from the reference TRBV5-1 and TRBJ1-2 genes, the complete variable region becomes KAGVTQTPRYLIKTRGQQVTLSCSPISGHRSVSWYQQTPGQGLQFLFEYFSETQRNKGNFPGRFSGRQFSNSRSEMNVSTLELGDSALYLCASSLGRGQYDGYTFGSGTRLTVV.